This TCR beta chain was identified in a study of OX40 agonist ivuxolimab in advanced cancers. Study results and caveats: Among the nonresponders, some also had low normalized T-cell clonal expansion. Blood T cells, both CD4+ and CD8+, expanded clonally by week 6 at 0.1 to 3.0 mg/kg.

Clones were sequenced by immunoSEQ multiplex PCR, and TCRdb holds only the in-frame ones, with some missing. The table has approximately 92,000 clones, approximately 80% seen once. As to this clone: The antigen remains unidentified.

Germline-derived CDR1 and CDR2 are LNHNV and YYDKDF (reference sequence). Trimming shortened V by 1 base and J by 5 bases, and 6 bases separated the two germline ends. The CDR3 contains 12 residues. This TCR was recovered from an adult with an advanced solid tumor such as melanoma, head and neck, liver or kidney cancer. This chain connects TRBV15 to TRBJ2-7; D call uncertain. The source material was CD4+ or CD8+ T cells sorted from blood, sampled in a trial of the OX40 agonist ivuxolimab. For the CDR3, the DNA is TGTGCCACCAGCAGAGCCTACGACGAGCAGTACTTC. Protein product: CATSRAYDEQYF.